This T cell receptor (beta chain) was sequenced during a study of T cells after yellow fever vaccination. Study at large: For low cell numbers, libraries were made with SMART-Seq v4 Ultra Low Input.

Overall study findings and caveats: Clonotypes found in both CD4 and CD8 compartments made up a small share.

Ten or more counts support this clonotype. What it recognizes is unknown. The germline gives CDR1 MDHEN, CDR2 SYDVKM. CDR3 length: 11 residues. V shed 10 bases and J shed 5 bases, with 10 bases lying between them. In making TCR cDNA, 5'RACE template switching added a universal primer site and UMIs to it. MiXCR, run by TCRdb on the 5' RACE reads, gives a single entry per CDR3 protein. The sample contains about 60,000 distinct CDR3 sequences, approximately 7% of which appear only once. The clonotype originates from a man in his late teens or twenties who received the YFV17D yellow fever vaccine. The chain combines TRBV28 with TRBJ2-3, with unresolved D. Sequenced material: CD8+ T cells sorted from PBMCs, taken on the day of the first yellow fever vaccination. In DNA form, the CDR3 reads TGTGCCACCTTGGTGGAAGATACGCAGTATTTT. Its translation is CATLVEDTQYF.